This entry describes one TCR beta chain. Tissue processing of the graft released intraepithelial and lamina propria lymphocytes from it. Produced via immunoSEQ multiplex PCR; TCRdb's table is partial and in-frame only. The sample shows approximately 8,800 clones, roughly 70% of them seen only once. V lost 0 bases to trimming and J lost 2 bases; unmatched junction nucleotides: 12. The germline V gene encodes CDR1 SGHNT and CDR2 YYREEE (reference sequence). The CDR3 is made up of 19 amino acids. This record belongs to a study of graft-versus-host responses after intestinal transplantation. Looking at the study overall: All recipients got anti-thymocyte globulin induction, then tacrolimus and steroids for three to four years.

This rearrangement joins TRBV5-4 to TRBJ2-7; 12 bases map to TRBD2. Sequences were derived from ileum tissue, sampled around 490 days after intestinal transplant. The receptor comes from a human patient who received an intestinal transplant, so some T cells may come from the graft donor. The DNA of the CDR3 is TGTGCCAGCAGCTTGGGGCACCTAGCGGGAGGGCCTACTACCTACGAGCAGTACTTC. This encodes CASSLGHLAGGPTTYEQYF.